The source of this T cell receptor beta chain is a study of T-cell memory formation after mild COVID-19. This clonotype was recorded only once. TCRdb recomputed calls from the 5' RACE reads with MiXCR, one row per CDR3 protein. The data contain about 110,000 distinct CDR3 sequences, 15% to 20% of them seen just once; the ten biggest clones take up roughly 5.5%. The CDR3 sequence is 15 residues long. Germline loops: CDR1 MGHDK, CDR2 SYGVNS. V was clipped by 8 bases and J by 4 bases, with 20 bases between them. The rearrangement uses TRBV25-1 and TRBJ1-2, with a weak D call TRBD1 (6 bases). Material for sequencing was PBMCs or a T cell subset sorted from them (not recorded which). This clonotype originated in a man younger than 35 who had mild COVID-19 (a few samples of this study predate the infection). Cell type and time point are not known. CDR3 nucleotides: TGTGCCAGCGCCCAGGGCGGGACAATCATCTATGGCTACACCTTC. Amino acid sequence: CASAQGGTIIYGYTF.